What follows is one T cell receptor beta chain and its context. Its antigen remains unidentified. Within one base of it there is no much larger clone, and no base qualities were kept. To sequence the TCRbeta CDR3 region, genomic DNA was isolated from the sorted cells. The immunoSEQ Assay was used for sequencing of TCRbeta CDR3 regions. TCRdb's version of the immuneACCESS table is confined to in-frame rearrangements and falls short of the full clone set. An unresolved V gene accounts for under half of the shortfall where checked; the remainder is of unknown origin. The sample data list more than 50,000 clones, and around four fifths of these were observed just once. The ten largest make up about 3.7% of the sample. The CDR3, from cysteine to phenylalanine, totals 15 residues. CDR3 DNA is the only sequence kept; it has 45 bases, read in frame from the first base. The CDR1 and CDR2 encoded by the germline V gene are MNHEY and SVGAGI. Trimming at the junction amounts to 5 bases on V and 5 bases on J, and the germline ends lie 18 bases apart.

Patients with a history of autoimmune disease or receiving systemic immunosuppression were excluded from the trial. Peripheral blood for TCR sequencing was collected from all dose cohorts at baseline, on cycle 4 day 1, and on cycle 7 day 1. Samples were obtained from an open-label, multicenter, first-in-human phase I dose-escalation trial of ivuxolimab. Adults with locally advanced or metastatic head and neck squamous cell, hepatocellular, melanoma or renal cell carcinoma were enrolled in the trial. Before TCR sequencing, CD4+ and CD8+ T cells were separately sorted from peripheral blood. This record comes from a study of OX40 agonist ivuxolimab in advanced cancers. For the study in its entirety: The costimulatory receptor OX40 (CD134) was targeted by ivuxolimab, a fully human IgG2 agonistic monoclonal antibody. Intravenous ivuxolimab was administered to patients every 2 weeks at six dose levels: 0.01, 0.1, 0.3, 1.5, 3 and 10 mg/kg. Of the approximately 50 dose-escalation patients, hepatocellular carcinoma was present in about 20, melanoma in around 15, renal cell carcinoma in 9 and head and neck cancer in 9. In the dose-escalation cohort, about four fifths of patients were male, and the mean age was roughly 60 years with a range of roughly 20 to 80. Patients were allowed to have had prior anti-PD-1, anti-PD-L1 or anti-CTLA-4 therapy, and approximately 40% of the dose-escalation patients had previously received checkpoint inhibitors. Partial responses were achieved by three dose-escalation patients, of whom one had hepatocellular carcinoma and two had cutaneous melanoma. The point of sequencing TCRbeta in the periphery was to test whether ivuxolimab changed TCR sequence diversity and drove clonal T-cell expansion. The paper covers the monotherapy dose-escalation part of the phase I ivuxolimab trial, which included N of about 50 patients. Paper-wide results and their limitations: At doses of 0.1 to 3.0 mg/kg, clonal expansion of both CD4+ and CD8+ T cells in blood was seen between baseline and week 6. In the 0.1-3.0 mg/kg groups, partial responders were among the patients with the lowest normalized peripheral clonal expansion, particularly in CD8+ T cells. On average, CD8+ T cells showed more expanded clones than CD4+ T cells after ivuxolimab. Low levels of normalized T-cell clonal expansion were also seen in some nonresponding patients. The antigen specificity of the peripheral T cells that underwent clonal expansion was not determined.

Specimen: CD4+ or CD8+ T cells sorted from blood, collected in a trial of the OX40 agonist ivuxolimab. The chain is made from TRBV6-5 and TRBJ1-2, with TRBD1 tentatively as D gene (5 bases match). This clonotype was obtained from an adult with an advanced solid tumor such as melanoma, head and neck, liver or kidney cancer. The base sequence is TGTGCCAGCAGTCCCACCAGGGCGCGAGGGTATGGCTACACCTTC. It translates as CASSPTRARGYGYTF.